These 12 T cell receptor beta chains originate from one sample sequenced in a study of blood T cell repertoires in COVID-19. Data came from immunoSEQ multiplex PCR; TCRdb stores just in-frame clones and leaves some out. The sample has 260,000 or so clones, 85% to 90% seen once. Sequenced material: PBMCs or T cells enriched from blood (not recorded which). The receptors derive from a man younger than 35 who had recovered from COVID-19.

This clone was detected only once. The genes are TRBV27 and TRBJ1-5, with 9 nucleotides matching TRBD1. The V segment lost 8 bases and the J segment 0 bases; nucleotides outside the gene matches: 8. This CDR3 contains 16 residues. Per germline, CDR1 MNHEY and CDR2 SMNVEV (reference sequence). CDR3 amino acids: CASGDRVTYSNQPQHF. The CDR3 DNA sequence: TGTGCCAGCGGGGACAGGGTGACCTATAGCAATCAGCCCCAGCATTTT.

The V call is TRBV4-2, the J call TRBJ2-3, with 14 bases matching TRBD2. From germline, CDR1 is LGHNA and CDR2 YNFKEQ. The CDR3 is made up of 20 amino acids. V lost 1 base to trimming and J lost 5 bases; unmatched junction nucleotides: 14. The CDR3 protein is CASSQGGLAGVFGLGDTQYF. CDR3 sequence (DNA): TGTGCCAGCAGCCAAGGGGGACTAGCGGGAGTCTTTGGGCTCGGAGATACGCAGTATTTT.

This clone was picked up a small number of times. J is TRBJ2-1 and V is TRBV7-2, with D perhaps TRBD1 (6 bases). The ends were cut back, 2 bases at V and 9 bases at J, with 14 bases in the middle. CDR1 and CDR2 from the germline V gene are SGHTA and FQGNSA. The CDR3 runs 14 residues. In DNA form, the CDR3 reads TGTGCCAGCAGCTTACAGGGGATTTCGGGTGAGCAGTTCTTC. The encoded protein is CASSLQGISGEQFF.

The chain links TRBV4-1 to TRBJ1-2; D not certain. V was trimmed by 1 base and J by 2 bases, leaving 8 bases between them. This CDR3 region has 14 residues. Germline V gene data show CDR1 as MGHRA and CDR2 as YSYEKL. For the CDR3, the DNA is TGCGCCAGCAGCCAAGGGTCCAGGAACTATGGCTACACCTTC. Protein product: CASSQGSRNYGYTF.

The chain has TRBV28 and TRBJ1-3; D is ambiguous. CDR1 MDHEN and CDR2 SYDVKM come from the germline V gene. The CDR3 contains 15 residues. The V gene lost 6 bases and the J gene lost 4 bases, with 16 bases spanning the gap. CDR3: CASRPRDGVGNTIYF. DNA of the CDR3: TGTGCCAGCAGGCCGCGGGATGGAGTCGGAAACACCATATATTTT.

In its sample, this clone was seen once. The V gene is TRBV19, the J gene TRBJ2-2, with D perhaps matching TRBD1 (6 bases). The CDR3 runs to 15 residues. Deletions cut 6 bases from V and 5 bases from J, with 16 bases between. Germline loops: CDR1 LNHDA, CDR2 SQIVND (reference sequence). The CDR3 reads CASSNFVGATGELFF. In DNA form, the CDR3 reads TGTGCCAGTAGCAATTTCGTGGGGGCGACCGGGGAGCTGTTTTTT.

The chain has TRBV5-1 and TRBJ1-1; 10 positions agree with TRBD1. With 2 bases clipped from V and 4 bases from J, the junction kept 5 bases outside the gene matches. CDR1 is SGHRS, CDR2 YFSETQ, per germline. The length of the CDR3 is 15 residues. The CDR3 bases are TGCGCCAGCAGCTTAGGACAGGGGGTCGGCACTGAAGCTTTCTTT. It codes for CASSLGQGVGTEAFF.

This chain links TRBV5-6 with TRBJ1-2, with 7 bases lining up with TRBD1. The CDR3 is 12 residues long. Germline CDR1 reads SGHDT; CDR2 reads YYEEEE. V shed 4 bases and J 5 bases; nucleotides not matched to a gene: 2. CDR3 in amino acids: CASSTGQYGYTF. The CDR3 DNA follows: TGTGCCAGCAGCACGGGACAGTATGGCTACACCTTC.

The chain combines TRBV1 with TRBJ2-1; the table gives TRBD2 as D, unverified against the DNA. TRBV1 is marked as a pseudogene. The CDR3 sequence is 17 residues long. DNA of the CDR3: TGCACCAGCAGCCCTCGGGGTCGAGCGGTCTCCTACAATGAGCAGTTCTTC. It translates to CTSSPRGRAVSYNEQFF.

This chain connects TRBV4-2 to TRBJ1-4; D ambiguous. Germline-derived CDR1 and CDR2 are LGHNA and YNFKEQ. The CDR3 spans 14 residues. V dropped 4 bases and J dropped 0 bases, with 6 bases sitting between them. This chain's CDR3 is CASSLGATNEKLFF. The DNA for the CDR3 is TGTGCCAGCAGCCTTGGAGCAACTAATGAAAAACTGTTTTTT.

This clone appeared a single time. This rearrangement joins TRBV5-8 to TRBJ2-3, with D possibly matching TRBD1 (5 bases). The CDR3 is 17 residues long. The germline V gene has CDR1 SGHTS and CDR2 YDEGEE. With 3 bases removed from V and 5 bases from J, the gap between germline ends came to 22 bases. CDR3 sequence reads: CASSYLGQKLSRDTQYF. As DNA, the CDR3 is TGTGCCAGCAGCTACTTAGGACAAAAATTAAGTAGAGATACGCAGTATTTT.

The chain is built from TRBV6-5 and TRBJ1-1; D remains ambiguous. This CDR3 contains 14 residues. The germline V gene encodes CDR1 MNHEY and CDR2 SVGAGI. The germline V and J ends were trimmed by 6 bases and 4 bases, with 15 bases remaining between them. The CDR3, as DNA: TGTGCCAGCAGCAAATCTGCGGCGGGCACTGAAGCTTTCTTT. Encoded protein: CASSKSAAGTEAFF.